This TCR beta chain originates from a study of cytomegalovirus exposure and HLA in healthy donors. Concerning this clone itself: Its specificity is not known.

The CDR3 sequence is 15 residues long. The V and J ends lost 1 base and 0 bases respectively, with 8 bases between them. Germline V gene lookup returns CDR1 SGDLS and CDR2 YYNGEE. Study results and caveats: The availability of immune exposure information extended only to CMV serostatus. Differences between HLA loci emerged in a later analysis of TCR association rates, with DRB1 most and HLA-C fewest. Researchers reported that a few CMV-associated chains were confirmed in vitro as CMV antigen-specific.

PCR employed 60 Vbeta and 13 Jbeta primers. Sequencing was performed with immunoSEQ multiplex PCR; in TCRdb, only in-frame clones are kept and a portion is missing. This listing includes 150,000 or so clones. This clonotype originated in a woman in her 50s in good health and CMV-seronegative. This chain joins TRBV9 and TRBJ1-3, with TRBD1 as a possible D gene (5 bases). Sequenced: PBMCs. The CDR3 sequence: CASSVQGLSGNTIYF. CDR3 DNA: TGTGCCAGCAGCGTACAGGGTCTCTCTGGAAACACCATATATTTT.